The 8 T cell receptor beta chains given below trace back to one sample, sequenced in a study of T cell clonality in common variable immunodeficiency. Sequencing used immunoSEQ multiplex PCR; TCRdb keeps in-frame clones, though not all of them. Recorded here are some 32,000 clones, none singletons. Sequencing was done on a sample of peripheral blood mononuclear cells. The source of these receptors is a person between 18 and 75 years old in good health.

This clone has at least ten counts. The missing CDR3 end, 3 residues past where the read stops, is filled in from the germline J gene. The chain recombines TRBV2 with TRBJ2-7; maybe TRBD1 (6 bases). Germline assignment: CDR1 SNHLY and CDR2 FYNNEI. This CDR3 region has 16 residues. Trimming took 0 bases from V and 0 from J, leaving 12 bases between them. CDR3 DNA, as far as it was read: TGTGCCAGCAGTGAAGCGATCCAGGGGCTCTCCTACGAG. Translation: CASSEAIQGLSYE. The CDR3, in full, reads CASSEAIQGLSYEQYF.

This clone was seen many times. The sequence runs out 3 residues before the end of the CDR3; the remainder is reconstructed from the germline J gene. The V and J genes are TRBV18 and TRBJ2-5; D is unresolved. This CDR3 comprises 14 residues. Trimming removed 3 bases from V and 5 bases from J, with 13 bases in between. Germline values: CDR1 KGHSH, CDR2 LQKENI. The CDR3 protein is CASSPSRGSETQYF. The sequenced CDR3 bases are TGTGCCAGCTCACCGTCTCGAGGCTCGGAGACC.

Ten or more counts support this clone. The read comes to an end 3 residues before the CDR3 does, leaving the germline J gene to fill in the end. The chain joins TRBV9 to TRBJ2-3, with D maybe TRBD2 (5 bases). CDR3 length: 15 residues. The germline CDR1 and CDR2 sequences are SGDLS and YYNGEE. Trimming removed 0 bases at V and 3 bases at J, with 11 bases between. The sequenced part of the CDR3 DNA is TGTGCCAGCAGCGTAGAGGGAACTAGAACAGATACG. Translation: CASSVEGTRTDT. From start to end, the CDR3 is CASSVEGTRTDTQYF.

This clone has more than one count but fewer than ten. Read coverage stops 3 residues before the CDR3 terminus; the germline J gene supplies the remainder. J is TRBJ2-5 and V is TRBV19, with 7 bases lining up with TRBD2. Germline CDR1 LNHDA, CDR2 SQIVND (reference sequence). CDR3 length: 18 amino acids. The CDR3 loop is CASSTVGAGESLADTQYF. The CDR3 DNA, read in part, is TGTGCCAGTAGTACGGTCGGGGCGGGGGAGTCCCTCGCAGATACC.

This clone was detected ten times or more. The read stops 3 residues short of the end of the CDR3; the missing end is completed from the germline J gene. The gene calls are TRBV6-1 and TRBJ2-2; D ambiguous. CDR1 is MNHNS and CDR2 is SASEGT in the germline V gene. There are 14 residues in the CDR3. Incomplete CDR3 DNA: TGTGCCAGCAGTGTCCTCCACTATAATGAAAAG. This encodes CASSVLHYNEK. The whole CDR3 region reads CASSVLHYNEKLFF.

This clone was found many times. Read coverage stops 3 residues before the CDR3 terminus; the germline J gene supplies the remainder. The chain is built from TRBV19 and TRBJ1-2, with TRBD1 matching over 7 bases. Germline CDR1 and CDR2: LNHDA and SQIVND (reference sequence). J gave up 3 bases and V 7 bases, and 8 bases lay outside the gene matches. The CDR3 runs to 14 residues. The CDR3 is CASNRVGQYYGYTF. Partial CDR3 DNA: TGTGCCAGTAATCGAGTGGGACAGTACTATGGC. The full variable domain, its missing parts supplied by reference TRBV19 and TRBJ1-2, is DGGITQSPKYLFRKEGQNVTLSCEQNLNHDAMYWYRQDPGQGLRLIYYSQIVNDFQKGDIAEGYSVSREKKESFPLTVTSAQKNPTAFYLCASNRVGQYYGYTFGSGTRLTVV.

The CDR3 here is CASRFRLLNQPQYF. Partial CDR3 DNA: TGTGCCAGCAGATTTCGACTCCTCAATCAGCCG. The rearrangement joins TRBV2 to TRBJ2-3; D not resolved. The read terminates 3 residues before the CDR3 end, so the remaining end is supplied by the germline J gene. Germline CDR1 reads SNHLY; CDR2 reads FYNNEI. The CDR3 runs to 14 residues.

This clone was counted ten times or more. The sequence runs out 3 residues before the end of the CDR3; the remainder is reconstructed from the germline J gene. The rearrangement uses TRBV6-1 and TRBJ1-5; D gene uncertain. The CDR3 contains 16 residues. CDR1 is MNHNS and CDR2 is SASEGT in the germline V gene. The V end was cut by 2 bases, the J end by 0 bases, with 11 bases between. The CDR3 is CASSEKYTHSNQPQHF. Incomplete CDR3 DNA: TGTGCCAGCAGTGAAAAGTACACCCATAGCAATCAGCCC.